A few counts support the clone carrying this T cell receptor (beta chain). The target antigen is unknown. Germline V gene sequence: CDR1 MGHRA, CDR2 YSYEKL. V shed 4 bases and J shed 5 bases, with 20 bases lying between them. The CDR3 has 17 residues. This sample was included in a study of T cells in Graves' hyperthyroidism and ophthalmopathy. Study-wide context: Peripheral blood was secured at the point of initial diagnosis, before any treatment. The study's findings and limits: Also found in blood were most expanded thyroid clonotypes above 0.001.

Amplification of TCR beta CDR3 regions used RNA as the template. During a first-round RT-PCR of the TCR CDR3, the HTBI primer set was used. A single record per CDR3 protein comes from TCRdb applying MiXCR to the multiplex PCR reads. The data hold more than 650,000 distinct CDR3 sequences, with 14% observed a single time. The sequencing input was blood. This receptor was obtained from a woman between 18 and 30 years old with Graves' hyperthyroidism. V and J are TRBV4-1 and TRBJ1-4; a possible D gene is TRBD1 (5 bases). CDR3 protein: CASSLSRAGRRNEKLFF. The CDR3 bases are TGCGCCAGCAGCCTCTCCAGGGCGGGACGGCGGAATGAAAAACTGTTTTTT.